One sample yielded the 24 T cell receptor beta chains listed below, sequenced in a study of blood T cell repertoires in COVID-19. Method: immunoSEQ multiplex PCR; TCRdb's copy keeps in-frame clones and lacks some. Here the sample spans tens of thousands of clones, approximately 80% being singletons. Sequenced: PBMCs or T cells enriched from blood (not recorded which). These TCRs come from a woman aged 35 to 49 with acute COVID-19.

In its sample, this clone was seen a few times. The CDR3 sequence is CASSPNGRKGAEAFF. In nucleotides, the CDR3 is TGTGCCAGCAGCCCAAACGGTCGCAAGGGGGCTGAAGCTTTCTTT. The V gene is TRBV7-8, the J gene TRBJ1-1; D is perhaps TRBD1 (6 bases). The V gene's germline CDR1 is SGHVS and CDR2 FQNEAQ. The length of the CDR3 is 15 residues. The V and J ends lost 5 bases and 6 bases respectively, with 19 bases between them.

The chain carries TRBV28 and TRBJ1-3; 9 nucleotides align to TRBD1. The germline V gene has CDR1 MDHEN and CDR2 SYDVKM. The CDR3 has 15 amino acids. The V segment lost 6 bases and the J segment 0 bases; nucleotides outside the gene matches: 3. CDR3 residues: CASRQQGASGNTIYF. In DNA form, the CDR3 reads TGTGCCAGCAGACAACAGGGGGCCTCTGGAAACACCATATATTTT.

This rearrangement joins TRBV28 to TRBJ1-4; TRBD1 is a possible D gene (6 bases). The CDR3 has 14 amino acids. Looked up from germline, CDR1 is MDHEN and CDR2 is SYDVKM. The V end was cut by 5 bases, the J end by 8 bases, with 15 bases between. CDR3 in DNA: TGTGCCAGCAGTCTACAGGGTTTGGGAGAAAAACTGTTTTTT. The encoded protein is CASSLQGLGEKLFF.

The chain couples TRBV6-4 to TRBJ2-5; 10 bases agree with TRBD2. V lost 3 bases, J lost 5 bases, and 9 bases stayed unmatched. The germline V gene has CDR1 MRHNA and CDR2 SNTAGT. The CDR3 covers 16 residues. The CDR3 DNA sequence: TGTGCCAGCAGTGAGACGGCTAGCGGGGGTCGGGAGACCCAGTACTTC. This codes for CASSETASGGRETQYF.

This clone was counted many times. This chain connects TRBV7-9 to TRBJ2-3; the match to TRBD2 covers 10 bases. With 4 bases clipped from V and 0 bases from J, the junction kept 4 bases outside the gene matches. Germline V gives CDR1 SEHNR, CDR2 FQNEAQ (reference sequence). This CDR3 has 16 residues. Here the CDR3 reads CASSWGLAMSTDTQYF. CDR3 sequence (DNA): TGTGCCAGCAGCTGGGGACTAGCGATGAGCACAGATACGCAGTATTTT.

This clone has a handful of counts. This sequence joins TRBV6-5 and TRBJ2-1, with TRBD2 matching 10 bases. This CDR3 comprises 15 residues. Trimming took 7 bases from V and 7 from J; bases not matched to a gene: 10. The germline CDR1 and CDR2 sequences are MNHEY and SVGAGI. The CDR3 coding sequence is TGTGCCAGCATTCTAGCGGGGGCAGGGTCGAATGAGCAGTTCTTC. Protein: CASILAGAGSNEQFF.

The chain couples TRBV29-1 to TRBJ2-5; 10 bases fit TRBD2. J was trimmed by 0 bases and V by 4 bases; bases with no gene match: 2. CDR3 length: 14 amino acids. Germline-derived CDR1 and CDR2 are SQVTM and ANQGSEA. CDR3 protein: CSVVSGGNQETQYF. CDR3 nucleotides: TGCAGCGTTGTTAGCGGGGGGAACCAAGAGACCCAGTACTTC.

V is TRBV3-1 (or the pseudogene TRBV3-2) and J is TRBJ2-5, with a weak D call TRBD2 (7 bases). CDR1 LGHDT and CDR2 YNNKEL come from the germline V gene (reference sequence). V dropped 2 bases and J dropped 5 bases, with 12 bases sitting between them. The CDR3 length is 14 residues. The DNA for the CDR3 is TGTGCCAGCAGCCAACGGGGGGCGGGGGAGACCCAGTACTTC. Translation: CASSQRGAGETQYF.

This sequence joins TRBV5-6 and TRBJ2-3, with 8 bases aligning to TRBD2. V shed 4 bases and J 4 bases; nucleotides not matched to a gene: 8. Germline CDR1 SGHDT, CDR2 YYEEEE. CDR3 size: 15 residues. CDR3 loop: CASSGGGRGADTQYF. CDR3 nucleotides: TGTGCCAGCAGCGGCGGGGGGCGTGGCGCAGATACGCAGTATTTT.

The chain carries TRBV14 and TRBJ2-1, with TRBD2 matching over 7 bases. V was pared by 5 bases and J by 3 bases, with 22 bases of the junction left unmatched. Germline V gene data show CDR1 as SGHDN and CDR2 as FVKESK. The CDR3 is made up of 20 amino acids. The CDR3 spells CASSLSNEKSGAPLYNEQFF. The CDR3 DNA reads as TGTGCCAGCAGCTTAAGCAATGAAAAAAGCGGGGCCCCCCTCTACAATGAGCAGTTCTTC.

The J gene is TRBJ2-7, the V gene TRBV28, with D tentatively TRBD1 (5 bases). Trimming removed 6 bases from V and 3 bases from J, with 15 bases in between. This CDR3 comprises 14 residues. The germline gives CDR1 MDHEN, CDR2 SYDVKM. The CDR3 reads CASRLRQLSYEQYF. Written as DNA, the CDR3 is TGTGCCAGCAGACTCCGACAGCTGAGCTACGAGCAGTACTTC.

There are a few counts of this clone. The rearrangement uses TRBV7-8 and TRBJ2-7, with D tentatively TRBD1 (7 bases). This CDR3 has 18 amino acids. Between the trimmed V and J ends, which lost 0 bases and 4 bases, there was a span of 22 bases. CDR1 is SGHVS, CDR2 FQNEAQ, per germline. The CDR3: CASSLALGGGIRSYEQYF. CDR3 nucleotide sequence: TGTGCCAGCAGCTTAGCCCTAGGGGGCGGGATACGGTCATACGAGCAGTACTTC.

This clone was seen more than once but under ten times. This chain joins TRBV27 and TRBJ1-2; 10 bases fit TRBD1. Trimming cost V 8 bases and J 8 bases; bases outside gene matches: 11. Germline CDR1 MNHEY, CDR2 SMNVEV (reference sequence). The CDR3 length is 14 residues. CDR3 region: CASGEPGQGRGYTF. DNA of the CDR3: TGTGCCAGCGGCGAACCGGGACAGGGGCGGGGCTACACCTTC.

The rearrangement joins TRBV19 to TRBJ1-1; TRBD1 might be the D (5 bases). The V gene's germline CDR1 is LNHDA and CDR2 SQIVND (reference sequence). Trimming removed 4 bases from V and 6 bases from J, with 18 bases in between. The CDR3 extends over 15 amino acids. CDR3 nucleotides: TGTGCCAGTAGTACCCGGGGCGCGGGAGCCCCTGAAGCTTTCTTT. Translated, it gives CASSTRGAGAPEAFF.

The sample holds a few counts of this clone. The V call is TRBV18, the J call TRBJ1-1; D is uncertain. The germline V gene has CDR1 KGHSH and CDR2 LQKENI. The V and J ends lost 6 bases and 7 bases respectively, with 18 bases between them. The CDR3 is 14 amino acids. This CDR3 reads CASSPDERTYEAFF. The CDR3 nucleotides read TGTGCCAGCTCCCCCGATGAACGGACTTATGAAGCTTTCTTT.

In this sample, this clone turned up once. CDR3 amino acids: CASSQRNQPQHF. The CDR3 nucleotides are TGTGCCAGCAGCCAGCGGAATCAGCCCCAGCATTTT. The chain joins TRBV27 to TRBJ1-5, with no clear D. With 6 bases removed from V and 4 bases from J, the gap between germline ends came to 7 bases. Germline CDR1 MNHEY, CDR2 SMNVEV (reference sequence). The CDR3 length is 12 residues.

The chain has TRBV7-9 and TRBJ2-5; D is unclear. The V gene's germline CDR1 is SEHNR and CDR2 FQNEAQ (reference sequence). Trimming stripped 5 bases from V and 0 bases from J, with 7 bases between. The length of the CDR3 is 13 residues. CDR3 coding DNA: TGTGCCAGCAGCCCAGATTACCAAGAGACCCAGTACTTC. Residues: CASSPDYQETQYF.

The rearrangement uses TRBV28 and TRBJ1-5; D remains unclear. Trimming shortened V by 9 bases and J by 4 bases, and 10 bases separated the two germline ends. This CDR3 is 12 amino acids long. In germline, CDR1 is MDHEN, CDR2 SYDVKM. Written as DNA, the CDR3 is TGTGCCAGTGTACAATGGAATCAGCCCCAGCATTTT. Translation gives CASVQWNQPQHF.

J is TRBJ1-6 and V is TRBV10-3; 8 nucleotides line up with TRBD1. CDR3 length: 14 residues. V lost 6 bases to trimming and J lost 13 bases; unmatched junction nucleotides: 11. The germline gives CDR1 ENHRY, CDR2 SYGVKD. CDR3 DNA: TGTGCCATCAGGGCGGACAGGGCCAGGGGGCCCCTCCACTTT. Translating gives CAIRADRARGPLHF.

The V gene is TRBV27, the J gene TRBJ2-5, with D possibly TRBD1 on 8 matching bases. V was clipped by 3 bases and J by 4 bases, with 18 bases between them. Per the germline V gene, CDR1 is MNHEY and CDR2 is SMNVEV (reference sequence). The CDR3 is 16 amino acids. Here the CDR3 reads CASSLLNRGGPETQYF. The CDR3 coding sequence is TGTGCCAGCAGTTTGTTAAACAGGGGGGGACCAGAGACCCAGTACTTC.

This rearrangement joins TRBV28 to TRBJ1-5, with TRBD1 as a possible D gene (5 bases). CDR3 size: 13 residues. V lost 8 bases to trimming and J lost 4 bases, with 12 bases between them. Germline CDR1 MDHEN, CDR2 SYDVKM. The CDR3 nucleotides read TGTGCCAGCGGGGGGGGGTTTAATCAGCCCCAGCATTTT. Its protein product is CASGGGFNQPQHF.

The V gene is TRBV5-1, the J gene TRBJ2-1; D may be TRBD2 (6 bases). Trimming took off 3 bases at V and 0 bases at J, with 10 bases between the two ends. Per germline, CDR1 SGHRS and CDR2 YFSETQ. CDR3 length: 15 residues. CDR3 nucleotides: TGCGCCAGCAGCTCGGAGGGAAGCTCCTACAATGAGCAGTTCTTC. It yields the protein CASSSEGSSYNEQFF.

This chain links TRBV28 with TRBJ1-1; tentative D call: TRBD1 (5 bases). CDR3 size: 14 residues. Germline V CDR1 and CDR2: MDHEN, SYDVKM. V lost 2 bases to trimming and J lost 6 bases, with 13 bases between them. The CDR3 protein is CASSLGHRAAEAFF. The CDR3 DNA reads TGTGCCAGCAGTTTAGGACACCGCGCGGCTGAAGCTTTCTTT.

The chain links TRBV28 to TRBJ2-4; tentatively, D is TRBD2 (5 bases). This CDR3 comprises 16 residues. With 7 bases removed from V and 0 bases from J, the gap between germline ends came to 16 bases. Germline V gene sequence: CDR1 MDHEN, CDR2 SYDVKM. CDR3 DNA sequence: TGTGCCAGCACCCCGGGGTCGTTCCTAGCCAAAAACATTCAGTACTTC. Residues: CASTPGSFLAKNIQYF.